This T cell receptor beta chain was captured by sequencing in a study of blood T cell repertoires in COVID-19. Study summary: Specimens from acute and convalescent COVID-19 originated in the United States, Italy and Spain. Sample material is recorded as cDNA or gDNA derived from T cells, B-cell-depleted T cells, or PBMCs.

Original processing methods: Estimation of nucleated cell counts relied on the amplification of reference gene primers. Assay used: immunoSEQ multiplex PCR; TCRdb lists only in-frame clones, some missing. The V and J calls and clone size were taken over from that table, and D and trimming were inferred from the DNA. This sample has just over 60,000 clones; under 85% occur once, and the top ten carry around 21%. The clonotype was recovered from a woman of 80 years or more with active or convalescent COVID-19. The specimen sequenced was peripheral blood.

CDR3 sequence: CASSPFQGVDQPQHF. The CDR3 bases are TGTGCCAGCAGCCCCTTTCAGGGGGTCGATCAGCCCCAGCATTTT. The V and J genes are TRBV27 and TRBJ1-5; 7 bases are a match to TRBD1. The CDR3 is 15 amino acids. V shed 6 bases and J 5 bases; nucleotides not matched to a gene: 10. Per the germline V gene, CDR1 is MNHEY and CDR2 is SMNVEV (reference sequence).